This T cell receptor (beta chain) was sequenced in a study of CD8 T cells in Susac syndrome. The overall study: Each patient with Susac syndrome, at the time of blood draw, was therapy-naive, on corticosteroids, or on intravenous immunoglobulin alone.

Random-hexamer reverse transcription was applied to about 0.5 to 1 ug RNA. MiXCR, run by TCRdb on the immunoSEQ multiplex PCR reads, gives a single entry per CDR3 protein. The sample lists about 120,000 distinct CDR3 sequences; 96% were seen once. CDR3 length: 17 residues. Trimming shortened V by 4 bases and J by 10 bases, and 31 bases separated the two germline ends. Germline loops: CDR1 SQVTM, CDR2 ANQGSEA. The chain links TRBV29-1 to TRBJ1-1; TRBD1 is a possible D gene (5 bases). This TCR was recovered from a human donor with Susac syndrome. Material for sequencing was CD4+ T cells from PBMCs. CDR3 DNA: TGCAGCGTTGCACTACGAGGGGCGCCCACCTCAGGGCCCGGAGCTTTCTTT. Protein sequence: CSVALRGAPTSGPGAFF.